The 17 T cell receptor beta chains in this list originate from one sample, sequenced in a study of shared clonotypes between healthy human individuals. Clones were read by immunoSEQ multiplex PCR, and TCRdb kept only the in-frame ones, dropping some. This sample has about 1.4 million clones, with approximately 97% found just once. Sequences were obtained from naive CD4+ T cells sorted from blood. Specified subset: CD45RA+ positively selected. These receptors were obtained from a man aged 30 to 45 in good health.

This clone has a single count. V and J are TRBV5-1 and TRBJ1-1; possible D gene TRBD1, 5 bases. The CDR3 sequence is 14 residues long. The germline V and J ends were trimmed by 4 bases and 1 base, with 11 bases remaining between them. Germline assignment: CDR1 SGHRS and CDR2 YFSETQ. This chain's CDR3 is CASSLRGKNTEAFF. The CDR3 region has the DNA TGCGCCAGCAGCCTCCGGGGGAAGAACACTGAAGCTTTCTTT.

This rearrangement joins TRBV29-1 to TRBJ2-6; D not resolved. The CDR3 consists of 13 residues. V was clipped by 7 bases and J by 0 bases, with 7 bases between them. Germline V gene sequence: CDR1 SQVTM, CDR2 ANQGSEA. The CDR3 bases are TGCAGCGCAACGGACTCTGGGGCCAACGTCCTGACTTTC. Encoded protein: CSATDSGANVLTF.

CDR3 sequence: CASLIDEITFTDTQYF. The DNA for the CDR3 is TGTGCCAGCCTAATTGACGAAATTACATTCACAGATACGCAGTATTTT. The rearrangement joins TRBV7-9 to TRBJ2-3, with unresolved D. The CDR3 consists of 16 residues. CDR1 is SEHNR and CDR2 is FQNEAQ in the germline V gene (reference sequence). Trimming removed 8 bases from V and 2 bases from J, with 20 bases in between.

In its sample, this clone was seen once. Written as DNA, the CDR3 is TGTGCCAGCAGCGCGATCCGGGACATACAAGAGACCCAGTACTTC. It encodes CASSAIRDIQETQYF. The chain uses TRBV7-2 and TRBJ2-5, with TRBD1 as a possible D gene (6 bases). Trimming removed 5 bases at V and 2 bases at J, with 15 bases between. The CDR3 totals 15 residues. Per germline, CDR1 SGHTA and CDR2 FQGNSA.

This chain joins TRBV5-1 and TRBJ2-5; unclear D gene. This CDR3 has 14 amino acids. Trimming took off 1 base at V and 2 bases at J, with 9 bases between the two ends. Germline loops: CDR1 SGHRS, CDR2 YFSETQ. CDR3 in amino acids: CASSLTTLQETQYF. CDR3 sequence (DNA): TGCGCCAGCAGCTTGACTACTCTACAAGAGACCCAGTACTTC. Full variable domain (outside the CDR3, taken from reference TRBV5-1 and TRBJ2-5): KAGVTQTPRYLIKTRGQQVTLSCSPISGHRSVSWYQQTPGQGLQFLFEYFSETQRNKGNFPGRFSGRQFSNSRSEMNVSTLELGDSALYLCASSLTTLQETQYFGPGTRLLVL.

The genes are TRBV28 and TRBJ2-7, with D perhaps matching TRBD1 (6 bases). The CDR3 has 13 amino acids. With 2 bases removed from V and 6 bases from J, the gap between germline ends came to 11 bases. Germline V gives CDR1 MDHEN, CDR2 SYDVKM. The CDR3 region is CASSLPQGPEQYF. The CDR3 region has the DNA TGTGCCAGCAGTTTACCTCAGGGGCCCGAGCAGTACTTC. The variable domain in full, with the rest retrieved from reference TRBV28 and TRBJ2-7, is DVKVTQSSRYLVKRTGEKVFLECVQDMDHENMFWYRQDPGLGLRLIYFSYDVKMKEKGDIPEGYSVSREKKERFSLILESASTNQTSMYLCASSLPQGPEQYFGPGTRLTVT.

The gene calls are TRBV1 and TRBJ1-2. TRBV1 is tagged as a pseudogene. This CDR3 has 13 residues. CDR3 DNA: TGCACCAGCGGGACGGACACTAACTATGGCTACACCTTC. Translated, it gives CTSGTDTNYGYTF.

V gene TRBV6-5 combines with J gene TRBJ1-1; D is undetermined. Trimming removed 3 bases at V and 1 base at J, with 12 bases between. The CDR3 runs 15 residues. Germline CDR1 is MNHEY and CDR2 is SVGAGI. This chain's CDR3 is CASSYLGKQNTEAFF. The DNA for the CDR3 is TGTGCCAGCAGTTATTTGGGGAAACAGAACACTGAAGCTTTCTTT.

The J gene is TRBJ2-2, the V gene TRBV28; TRBD2 aligns across 10 bases. Germline CDR1 reads MDHEN; CDR2 reads SYDVKM. The CDR3 is made up of 16 amino acids. The V gene end was trimmed by 8 bases and the J gene end by 5 bases; junction bases not matched to a gene: 11. In DNA, the CDR3 is TGTGCCAGCTCCGTGGGGCTAGCGGGGGTTACCGGGGAGCTGTTTTTT. It codes for CASSVGLAGVTGELFF.

V and J are TRBV10-3 and TRBJ2-4, with unresolved D. The V gene's germline CDR1 is ENHRY and CDR2 SYGVKD. The CDR3 extends over 15 amino acids. Trimming took off 11 bases at V and 0 bases at J, with 17 bases between the two ends. CDR3 in DNA: TGTGCCTCCAGGCCGGGTCCACTAGCCAAAAACATTCAGTACTTC. Its protein product is CASRPGPLAKNIQYF.

This rearrangement joins TRBV5-4 to TRBJ1-1, with TRBD1 as a possible D gene (6 bases). Germline V gene data show CDR1 as SGHNT and CDR2 as YYREEE (reference sequence). Trimming stripped 1 base from V and 10 bases from J, with 17 bases between. This CDR3 spans 14 amino acids. DNA of the CDR3: TGTGCCAGCAGCTTGTTTGGGGGCGCCTCTGGAGCTTTCTTT. Protein: CASSLFGGASGAFF. Using reference TRBV5-4 and TRBJ1-1 for the parts outside the CDR3, the full variable domain is ETGVTQSPTHLIKTRGQQVTLRCSSQSGHNTVSWYQQALGQGPQFIFQYYREEENGRGNFPPRFSGLQFPNYSSELNVNALELDDSALYLCASSLFGGASGAFFGQGTRLTVV.

About this clone: Within the sample, other DNA sequences also encode this same CDR3. V and J are TRBV2 and TRBJ1-5, with 8 bases lining up with TRBD1. V gave up 6 bases and J gave up 2 bases; unmatched junction bases: 3. In germline, CDR1 is SNHLY, CDR2 FYNNEI. The CDR3 extends over 14 amino acids. The CDR3 bases are TGTGCCAGCAGCGGGACAGGAGGCAATCAGCCCCAGCATTTT. This encodes CASSGTGGNQPQHF.

The J gene is TRBJ2-1, the V gene TRBV6-5, with D perhaps matching TRBD1 or TRBD2 (5 bases each). Germline V gene lookup returns CDR1 MNHEY and CDR2 SVGAGI. Trimming stripped 5 bases from V and 7 bases from J, with 15 bases between. This CDR3 comprises 14 residues. The CDR3: CASSEKRGRNEQFF. Written as DNA, the CDR3 is TGTGCCAGCAGTGAAAAGAGGGGCCGGAATGAGCAGTTCTTC.

The genes are TRBV15 and TRBJ2-5; no definite D call. The CDR3 loop spans 13 amino acids. V lost 0 bases to trimming and J lost 5 bases, with 7 bases between them. The germline V gene encodes CDR1 LNHNV and CDR2 YYDKDF (reference sequence). CDR3 in DNA: TGTGCCACCAGCAGAGATATCATTGAGACCCAGTACTTC. Protein: CATSRDIIETQYF.

The gene calls are TRBV28 and TRBJ2-1; D possibly uses TRBD1 or TRBD2 (6 bases each). Germline V gene lookup returns CDR1 MDHEN and CDR2 SYDVKM. The V end was cut by 6 bases, the J end by 8 bases, with 23 bases between. The CDR3 length is 16 residues. The CDR3 is CASSLGGSRLAYEQFF. Here the CDR3 DNA reads TGTGCCAGCAGCCTAGGGGGGAGCCGCCTAGCATATGAGCAGTTCTTC.

This clone appeared once. The chain has TRBV28 and TRBJ1-2; D might be TRBD1 (5 bases). Germline V gives CDR1 MDHEN, CDR2 SYDVKM. V dropped 6 bases and J dropped 2 bases, with 16 bases sitting between them. The CDR3 is 15 residues long. The CDR3 nucleotides are TGTGCCAGCAGGATCCCGAGGGGCCCAAACTATGGCTACACCTTC. This gives the protein CASRIPRGPNYGYTF.

The rearrangement joins TRBV28 to TRBJ2-7, with D possibly TRBD2 on 5 matching bases. This CDR3 has 12 residues. Germline V lookup: CDR1 MDHEN, CDR2 SYDVKM. Trimming left V 6 bases short and J 9 bases short, with 15 bases between. The CDR3 DNA sequence: TGTGCCAGCAGCCAGGTCGGAGAGGGGCAGTACTTC. Its translation is CASSQVGEGQYF.